The following is a T cell receptor (beta chain) sequence with its context. Its matching antigen is unknown. Patients with a history of autoimmune disease or on systemic immunosuppression were excluded. The assay was immunoSEQ multiplex PCR, and TCRdb's table has in-frame clones only and misses some. This table holds approximately 70,000 clones, 70% to 90% found once. Germline assignment: CDR1 MDHEN and CDR2 SYDVKM. V gave up 7 bases and J gave up 1 base; unmatched junction bases: 5. The length of the CDR3 is 14 residues. The data derive from a study of OX40 agonist ivuxolimab in advanced cancers. Study-wide results and limits: Expanded clones were, on average, more numerous among CD8+ T cells than CD4+.

The TCR originated in an adult with an advanced solid tumor such as melanoma, head and neck, liver or kidney cancer. The rearrangement uses TRBV28 and TRBJ2-7; TRBD2 agrees at 9 bases. The starting material was CD4+ or CD8+ T cells sorted from blood, obtained in a trial of the OX40 agonist ivuxolimab. CDR3 coding DNA: TGTGCCAGCAATCTAGCGGGACTTTCCTACGAGCAGTACTTC. Encoded protein: CASNLAGLSYEQYF.